One and the same sample provided the 18 T cell receptor beta chains below, sequenced in a study of blood T cells in healthy people across ages. With a J-beta primer mix and a sample-barcoded 5' primer, a second PCR ran roughly 6 to 12 cycles. Via MiXCR, TCRdb re-called the 5' RACE reads, giving one row per CDR3 protein. The sample has fewer than 1,000,000 distinct CDR3 sequences, about 42% seen once. Material: blood. These receptors originate from a man aged 55 to 69 in good health.

The genes are TRBV5-1 and TRBJ2-1; no clear D gene. Germline V gene sequence: CDR1 SGHRS, CDR2 YFSETQ. Between the trimmed V and J ends, which lost 0 bases and 4 bases, there was a span of 11 bases. The CDR3 consists of 15 residues. As DNA, the CDR3 is TGCGCCAGCAGCTTGGAGCAACAGACGTACAATGAGCAGTTCTTC. This sequence encodes CASSLEQQTYNEQFF. Full variable domain (rest looked up from reference TRBV5-1 and TRBJ2-1): KAGVTQTPRYLIKTRGQQVTLSCSPISGHRSVSWYQQTPGQGLQFLFEYFSETQRNKGNFPGRFSGRQFSNSRSEMNVSTLELGDSALYLCASSLEQQTYNEQFFGPGTRLTVL.

V gene TRBV7-6 combines with J gene TRBJ2-4, with no clear D. The end of the DNA is better explained by TRBJ2-5, so the J call may be wrong. This CDR3 comprises 16 residues. CDR1 and CDR2 (germline): SGHVS, FNYEAQ. The CDR3 loop reads CASSLGGTFYQETQYF. In DNA form, the CDR3 reads TGTGCCAGCAGCTTAGGGGGTACCTTCTACCAAGAGACCCAGTACTTC.

J is TRBJ2-7 and V is TRBV5-5, with D possibly TRBD2 on 6 matching bases. Germline loops: CDR1 SGHKS, CDR2 YYEKEE (reference sequence). Between the trimmed V and J ends, which lost 1 base and 3 bases, there was a span of 14 bases. This CDR3 spans 15 amino acids. CDR3 DNA: TGTGCCAGCAGCTTGAAAAGCGGGCTGAACTACGAGCAGTACTTC. Translated: CASSLKSGLNYEQYF.

The CDR3 DNA follows: TGTGCCAGCAGCTTAGACAGGGACGGCAATCAGCCCCAGCATTTT. It encodes CASSLDRDGNQPQHF. This rearrangement joins TRBV7-2 to TRBJ1-5, with D possibly matching TRBD1 (6 bases). The CDR3 has 15 amino acids. The ends were cut back, 1 base at V and 2 bases at J, with 9 bases in the middle. CDR1 and CDR2 (germline): SGHTA, FQGNSA.

This clonotype was counted many times. This chain connects TRBV20-1 to TRBJ2-7, with 8 bases that match TRBD1. Germline trimming cut 5 bases from V and 8 bases from J; bases unmatched to any gene: 11. From germline, CDR1 is DFQATT and CDR2 SNEGSKA (reference sequence). CDR3 length equals 13 residues. As DNA, the CDR3 is TGCAGTGCTCACGGGACAGGTATTTACAAGCAGTACTTC. Amino acid sequence: CSAHGTGIYKQYF.

The V gene is TRBV30, the J gene TRBJ2-5; D remains ambiguous. This CDR3 contains 13 residues. CDR1 GTSNPN and CDR2 SVGIG come from the germline V gene (reference sequence). The germline V and J ends were trimmed by 0 bases and 6 bases, with 11 bases remaining between them. The chain's CDR3 is CAWSVLAAKTQYF. DNA of the CDR3: TGTGCCTGGAGTGTATTGGCGGCAAAGACCCAGTACTTC.

The rearrangement uses TRBV13 and TRBJ1-2; the match to TRBD1 covers 7 bases. The CDR3 covers 14 residues. J lost 7 bases, V lost 5 bases, and 10 bases had no gene match. Germline-derived CDR1 and CDR2 are PRHDT and FYEKMQ (reference sequence). CDR3 coding DNA: TGTGCCAGCAGCGCCCGACAGGGTCAGGTTGGCTACACCTTC. It specifies CASSARQGQVGYTF.

This clonotype was seen at least ten times. This chain joins TRBV5-1 and TRBJ2-7; perhaps TRBD1 as D (6 bases). This CDR3 is built from 14 residues. Between the trimmed V and J ends, which lost 4 bases and 6 bases, there was a span of 17 bases. Germline CDR1 SGHRS, CDR2 YFSETQ. The CDR3 nucleotides read TGCGCCAGCAGCCCGGACAGTGGCACTGGCGAGCAGTACTTC. This gives the protein CASSPDSGTGEQYF.

This clonotype was seen only a few times. The chain couples TRBV4-1 to TRBJ1-5; no reliable D call. There are 13 residues in the CDR3. Germline V gene sequence: CDR1 MGHRA, CDR2 YSYEKL. The ends were cut back, 0 bases at V and 7 bases at J, with 7 bases in the middle. The CDR3 reads CASSQEAKQPQHF. The CDR3 coding sequence is TGCGCCAGCAGCCAAGAGGCGAAGCAGCCCCAGCATTTT.

This chain connects TRBV6-1 to TRBJ1-5; TRBD1 agrees at 10 bases. The CDR3 contains 16 residues. Per the germline V gene, CDR1 is MNHNS and CDR2 is SASEGT. Unmatched junction bases numbered 6, after V lost 6 bases and J lost 1 base. The chain's CDR3 is CASRRQGAGSNQPQHF. Here the CDR3 DNA reads TGTGCCAGCAGGCGACAGGGGGCGGGGAGCAATCAGCCCCAGCATTTT.

This clonotype was detected only a few times. The chain carries TRBV29-1 and TRBJ2-4; D possibly matches TRBD1 or TRBD2 (5 bases each). V was cut by 5 bases and J by 0 bases, with 11 bases left in between. CDR3 length: 14 amino acids. Germline V gene lookup returns CDR1 SQVTM and CDR2 ANQGSEA. CDR3 nucleotides: TGCAGCGTTTTGGGGGATTTAGCCAAAAACATTCAGTACTTC. It codes for CSVLGDLAKNIQYF.

The chain carries TRBV14 and TRBJ1-2; 8 bases fit TRBD1. CDR1 and CDR2 (germline): SGHDN, FVKESK. CDR3 length equals 15 residues. V lost 4 bases and J lost 4; bases outside the gene matches: 8. The DNA for the CDR3 is TGTGCCAGCAGCCTAAGGACAGGGTTCGTCTATGGCTACACCTTC. Translated: CASSLRTGFVYGYTF.

The chain uses TRBV4-1 and TRBJ2-5; 7 nucleotides match TRBD2. V was clipped by 4 bases and J by 2 bases; unmatched bases: 7. The CDR3 is 15 residues long. Germline CDR1 is MGHRA and CDR2 is YSYEKL. This CDR3 reads CASSPSPGGQETQYF. The CDR3 coding sequence is TGCGCCAGCAGCCCCAGTCCGGGAGGACAAGAGACCCAGTACTTC.

The chain has TRBV18 and TRBJ1-2; D is undetermined. The CDR3 extends over 13 amino acids. Germline CDR1 and CDR2: KGHSH and LQKENI. V dropped 3 bases and J dropped 8 bases, with 13 bases sitting between them. The DNA of the CDR3 is TGTGCCAGCTCACCGGACGGGGAGTCGGGCTACACCTTC. It translates to CASSPDGESGYTF.

This chain connects TRBV7-3 to TRBJ1-1; TRBD1 matches 7 bases. This CDR3 contains 15 residues. The V gene's germline CDR1 is SGHTA and CDR2 FQGTGA. Trimming cost V 5 bases and J 4 bases; bases outside gene matches: 10. The CDR3 DNA is TGTGCCAGCAGCCAGACGGGGGACAGCGGCACTGAAGCTTTCTTT. It is translated as CASSQTGDSGTEAFF. The complete variable domain, with remaining parts taken from reference TRBV7-3 and TRBJ1-1, reads GAGVSQTPSNKVTEKGKYVELRCDPISGHTALYWYRQSLGQGPEFLIYFQGTGAADDSGLPNDRFFAVRPEGSVSTLKIQRTERGDSAVYLCASSQTGDSGTEAFFGQGTRLTVV.

The V and J genes are TRBV7-2 and TRBJ2-7; tentatively, D is TRBD1 (5 bases). CDR1 SGHTA and CDR2 FQGNSA come from the germline V gene. This CDR3 spans 16 amino acids. V was shortened by 7 bases and J by 2 bases, with 21 bases between the two germline ends. The CDR3 reads CASTLMPIPGPYEQYF. CDR3 DNA sequence: TGTGCCAGCACCCTAATGCCGATCCCAGGGCCCTACGAGCAGTACTTC.

As concerns this clonotype: It may be a read error: a sequence one base away is much more abundant. The rearrangement uses TRBV6-6 and TRBJ2-5; D not resolved. CDR3 size: 12 residues. CDR1 and CDR2 from the germline V gene are MNHNY and SVGAGI (reference sequence). The CDR3 DNA sequence: TGTGCCAGCAGCCAGACCCAAGAGACCCAGGACTTC. Protein product: CASSQTQETQDF.

The chain joins TRBV6-8 to TRBJ1-2; D is possibly TRBD1 (5 bases). CDR3 length equals 16 residues. V lost 3 bases and J lost 7, with 21 bases in between. CDR1 MNHGY and CDR2 SAAAGT come from the germline V gene. CDR3 DNA: TGTGCCAGCAGTTATCAGGGATTTTTATACGTGTGTGGCTACACCTTC. Amino acids: CASSYQGFLYVCGYTF.